This TCR beta chain was documented in a study of blood T cell repertoires in COVID-19. CDR3 length equals 14 residues. Germline-derived CDR1 and CDR2 are SNHLY and FYNNEI. V gave up 4 bases and J gave up 7 bases, with 16 bases separating them. Generated by immunoSEQ multiplex PCR, the TCRdb table keeps only in-frame clones and is missing some. The sample lists about 440,000 clones, 80% to 90% occurring once. The chain has TRBV2 and TRBJ1-1; TRBD1 is a possible D gene (6 bases). Sequenced: peripheral blood. The source is a young woman with acute or convalescent COVID-19. The CDR3 region has the DNA TGTGCCAGCAGTGGGGAAGGGGGAAGGAGTGAAGCTTTCTTT. Amino acids: CASSGEGGRSEAFF.